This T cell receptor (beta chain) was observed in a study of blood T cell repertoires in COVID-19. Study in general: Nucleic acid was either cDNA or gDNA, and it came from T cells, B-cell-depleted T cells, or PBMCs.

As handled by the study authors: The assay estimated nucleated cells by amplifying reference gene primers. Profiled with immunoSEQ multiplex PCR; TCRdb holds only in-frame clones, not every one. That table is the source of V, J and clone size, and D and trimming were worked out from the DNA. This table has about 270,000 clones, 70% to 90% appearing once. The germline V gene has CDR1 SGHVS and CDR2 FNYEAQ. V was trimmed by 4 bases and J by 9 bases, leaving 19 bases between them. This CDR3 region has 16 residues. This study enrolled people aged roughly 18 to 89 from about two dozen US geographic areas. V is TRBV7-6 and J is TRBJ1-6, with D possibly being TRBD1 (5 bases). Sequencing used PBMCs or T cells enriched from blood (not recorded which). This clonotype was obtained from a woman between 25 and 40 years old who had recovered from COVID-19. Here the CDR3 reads CASSSDGGAGGSPLHF. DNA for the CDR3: TGTGCCAGCAGCTCCGACGGTGGGGCGGGGGGTTCACCCCTCCACTTT. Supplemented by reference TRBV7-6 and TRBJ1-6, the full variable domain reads GAGVSQSPRYKVTKRGQDVALRCDPISGHVSLYWYRQALGQGPEFLTYFNYEAQQDKSGLPNDRFSAERPEGSISTLTIQRTEQRDSAMYRCASSSDGGAGGSPLHFGNGTRLTVT.